The clone carrying this T cell receptor beta chain has only a few counts. These data come from a study of T cells after yellow fever vaccination. TCRdb independently ran MiXCR on the 5' RACE reads; one entry per CDR3 protein. Of about 360,000 distinct CDR3 sequences listed, 6.2% are singletons. With V trimmed by 2 bases and J by 6 bases, 9 bases remained unmatched. The CDR3 contains 16 residues. Germline values: CDR1 SGHTA, CDR2 FQGNSA. The genes are TRBV7-2 and TRBJ2-2, with 7 bases identical to TRBD2. Sequencing was performed on PBMCs, taken 5 days after the yellow fever booster vaccination. The TCR was taken from a man aged 25 to 45 who received the YFV17D yellow fever vaccine. The CDR3 sequence: CASSLRRGSGAGELFF. The CDR3 DNA reads TGTGCCAGCAGCTTAAGGAGAGGGAGCGGGGCCGGGGAGCTGTTTTTT. Drawing the rest from reference TRBV7-2 and TRBJ2-2, the complete variable domain is GAGVSQSPSNKVTEKGKDVELRCDPISGHTALYWYRQSLGQGLEFLIYFQGNSAPDKSGLPSDRFSAERTGGSVSTLTIQRTQQEDSAVYLCASSLRRGSGAGELFFGEGSRLTVL.